This TCR beta chain emerged from a study of prognosis after radiotherapy for stage I lung cancer. Turning to the study itself: Without exception, patients with non-small cell lung cancer were deemed medically inoperable. Stereotactic body radiotherapy was given without concurrent therapy, and no patient received both at once.

Blood was drawn (approximately 6.5 milliliters of peripheral blood) at each of two time points. About this clonotype itself: A far larger clone is off by one base, so a read error is likely.

The ends were cut back, 7 bases at V and 2 bases at J, with 16 bases in the middle. The germline V gene has CDR1 MNHEY and CDR2 SVGAGI. The CDR3 covers 15 residues. The study amplified the TCR beta CDR3 region from genomic DNA. This amplification was carried out by two rounds of multiplex PCR. Specific primers for each TRBV and TRBJ gene were what first-round PCR used. TCRdb called the multiplex PCR reads again in MiXCR, with one record for every CDR3 protein. The sample yields fewer than 25,000 distinct CDR3 sequences, 40% seen once. The rearrangement links TRBV6-5 to TRBJ2-3, with a possible D match to TRBD2 (5 bases). The source is a donor over 45 with non-small cell lung cancer. Sequencing was performed on PBMCs, taken before or after stereotactic body radiation therapy (not recorded which). The CDR3 reads CASIPNRADTDTQYF. DNA of the CDR3: TGTGCCAGCATCCCCAACCGAGCGGACACAGATACGCAGTATTTT.